The 29 T cell receptor beta chains given below trace back to one sample, sequenced in a study of blood T cell repertoires in COVID-19. Sequencing was performed with immunoSEQ multiplex PCR; in TCRdb, only in-frame clones are kept and a portion is missing. Of hundreds of thousands of clones in the sample, about nine tenths were seen once. The sequenced sample was peripheral blood. All receptors come from a woman aged 25 to 39 with COVID-19, enrolled during active disease.

The chain has TRBV5-1 and TRBJ2-3; 7 bases fit TRBD1. The CDR3 has 15 residues. In germline, CDR1 is SGHRS, CDR2 YFSETQ. Unmatched junction bases numbered 5, after V lost 0 bases and J lost 4 bases. The CDR3 DNA reads TGCGCCAGCAGCTTGGAAGGGACAGAAGCAGATACGCAGTATTTT. Translated: CASSLEGTEADTQYF. The full variable domain, rest sourced from reference TRBV5-1 and TRBJ2-3, is KAGVTQTPRYLIKTRGQQVTLSCSPISGHRSVSWYQQTPGQGLQFLFEYFSETQRNKGNFPGRFSGRQFSNSRSEMNVSTLELGDSALYLCASSLEGTEADTQYFGPGTRLTVL.

This chain uses TRBV4-2 with TRBJ2-6, with TRBD2 identical over 9 bases. The CDR3 runs 20 residues. CDR1 is LGHNA and CDR2 is YNFKEQ in the germline V gene. The junction had 10 bases not matched to a gene; V was cut back by 0 bases and J by 1 base. The CDR3 region is CASSQELAGLGRSGANVLTF. In DNA, the CDR3 is TGTGCCAGCAGCCAAGAGCTAGCGGGGCTGGGAAGGTCTGGGGCCAACGTCCTGACTTTC.

The genes are TRBV27 and TRBJ2-7, with TRBD1 as a possible D gene (5 bases). The CDR3 has 16 amino acids. Germline V gene data show CDR1 as MNHEY and CDR2 as SMNVEV (reference sequence). Trimming removed 6 bases at V and 0 bases at J, with 18 bases between. CDR3 region: CASSRQPGRSSYEQYF. The CDR3 DNA sequence: TGTGCCAGCAGCCGACAGCCGGGCCGTAGCTCCTACGAGCAGTACTTC.

V is TRBV27 and J is TRBJ1-1; TRBD1 is a possible D gene (5 bases). With 0 bases removed from V and 0 bases from J, the gap between germline ends came to 20 bases. Looked up from germline, CDR1 is MNHEY and CDR2 is SMNVEV (reference sequence). The length of the CDR3 is 19 residues. The CDR3: CASSLSGTGSRTVNTEAFF. CDR3 coding DNA: TGTGCCAGCAGTTTATCTGGGACTGGCAGCAGGACCGTGAACACTGAAGCTTTCTTT.

The chain links TRBV6-5 to TRBJ1-2; TRBD1 is a possible D gene (5 bases). The CDR3 has 15 amino acids. Germline CDR1 MNHEY, CDR2 SVGAGI. V gave up 0 bases and J gave up 8 bases, with 16 bases separating them. The CDR3 DNA reads TGTGCCAGCAGTTACTCTTCTGCGGGGACCCGAGGCTACACCTTC. As protein: CASSYSSAGTRGYTF.

The table lists this clone with a count of one. CDR3 region: CASSQGRRDTGELFF. Here the CDR3 DNA reads TGCGCCAGCAGCCAAGGGAGACGAGACACCGGGGAGCTGTTTTTT. The chain carries TRBV4-3 and TRBJ2-2; no firm D call. V lost 1 base and J 3 bases, leaving 9 bases between the germline ends. This CDR3 spans 15 amino acids. Germline CDR1 LGHNA, CDR2 YSLEER.

The chain has TRBV19 and TRBJ2-7, with D maybe TRBD2 (5 bases). V gave up 5 bases and J gave up 5 bases, with 19 bases separating them. CDR1 LNHDA and CDR2 SQIVND come from the germline V gene (reference sequence). The CDR3 has 15 residues. The CDR3 nucleotides are TGTGCCAGTAGTCAGCCTGGGCGGGTTCAGAACGAGCAGTACTTC. Translating it yields CASSQPGRVQNEQYF.

The chain uses TRBV20-1 and TRBJ2-1, with D perhaps matching TRBD2 (6 bases). Trimming took off 2 bases at V and 12 bases at J, with 11 bases between the two ends. The CDR3 length is 11 residues. The germline gives CDR1 DFQATT, CDR2 SNEGSKA (reference sequence). CDR3 sequence reads: CSARTGSGQFF. In DNA form, the CDR3 reads TGCAGTGCTAGAACCGGGAGTGGGCAGTTCTTC.

The J gene is TRBJ1-4, the V gene TRBV6-6; D is undetermined. V was shortened by 0 bases and J by 5 bases, with 10 bases between the two germline ends. The germline gives CDR1 MNHNY, CDR2 SVGAGI (reference sequence). The CDR3 length is 15 residues. CDR3 sequence (DNA): TGTGCCAGCAGTTACTCGGGCCTCCTCAATGAAAAACTGTTTTTT. Encoded protein: CASSYSGLLNEKLFF.

The chain recombines TRBV15 with TRBJ2-3, with a possible D match to TRBD1 (6 bases). CDR1 is LNHNV, CDR2 YYDKDF, per germline (reference sequence). V was pared by 0 bases and J by 2 bases, with 18 bases between. The CDR3 runs to 18 residues. The chain's CDR3 is CATSRERDTMTYTDTQYF. The CDR3 DNA follows: TGTGCCACCAGCAGAGAGAGGGACACCATGACCTACACAGATACGCAGTATTTT.

V and J are TRBV9 and TRBJ2-3; the match to TRBD2 covers 12 bases. This CDR3 region has 17 residues. The germline gives CDR1 SGDLS, CDR2 YYNGEE. The trim removed 0 bases at V and 3 bases at J, leaving 5 bases unmatched. The CDR3: CASSVEGLAGGTDTQYF. The CDR3 coding sequence is TGTGCCAGCAGCGTAGAGGGACTAGCGGGCGGGACAGATACGCAGTATTTT.

The chain has TRBV6-5 and TRBJ1-3; TRBD1 aligns across 11 bases. In germline, CDR1 is MNHEY, CDR2 SVGAGI. The CDR3 runs to 14 residues. Trimming cost V 8 bases and J 4 bases; bases outside gene matches: 4. The CDR3 coding sequence is TGTGCCAGCTTGGACAGGGGGCTCGGAAACACCATATATTTT. This encodes CASLDRGLGNTIYF.

CDR3 amino acids: CASSHPGRGRGDEQFF. CDR3 DNA: TGTGCCAGCAGCCACCCAGGAAGGGGGCGCGGGGATGAGCAGTTCTTC. The V and J genes are TRBV14 and TRBJ2-1, with D perhaps matching TRBD1 (7 bases). This CDR3 has 16 residues. V was shortened by 3 bases and J by 8 bases, with 20 bases between the two germline ends. The V gene's germline CDR1 is SGHDN and CDR2 FVKESK.

The V gene is TRBV7-8, the J gene TRBJ2-3, with 8 bases aligning to TRBD2. CDR3 size: 17 residues. Germline CDR1 reads SGHVS; CDR2 reads FQNEAQ. The junction had 12 bases not matched to a gene; V was cut back by 4 bases and J by 3 bases. The CDR3 region has the DNA TGTGCCAGCAGCTCCGGGTACGGGAAGCGGGGGACAGATACGCAGTATTTT. It is translated as CASSSGYGKRGTDTQYF.

This chain links TRBV15 with TRBJ2-1, with D possibly matching TRBD2 (5 bases). CDR3 length: 16 residues. The germline V and J ends were trimmed by 0 bases and 0 bases, with 9 bases remaining between them. The germline V gene encodes CDR1 LNHNV and CDR2 YYDKDF (reference sequence). The DNA of the CDR3 is TGTGCCACCAGCAGAGATCGCGGGTCCTCCTACAATGAGCAGTTCTTC. Translated, it gives CATSRDRGSSYNEQFF.

The V gene is TRBV19, the J gene TRBJ2-7; TRBD2 matches 8 bases. This CDR3 region has 15 residues. Germline CDR1 LNHDA, CDR2 SQIVND (reference sequence). V lost 6 bases and J lost 0; bases outside the gene matches: 7. CDR3 sequence: CASRPRGAASYEQYF. The CDR3, as DNA: TGTGCCAGTAGACCGCGGGGGGCCGCCTCCTACGAGCAGTACTTC.

The chain carries TRBV4-3 and TRBJ2-7; D is perhaps TRBD1 (5 bases). Trimming took 4 bases from V and 2 from J, leaving 21 bases between them. The CDR3 spans 17 residues. The V gene's germline CDR1 is LGHNA and CDR2 YSLEER. The CDR3 nucleotides are TGCGCCAGCAGCCGAATCCCGACCGAGGTGGACACCTACGAGCAGTACGTC. It yields the protein CASSRIPTEVDTYEQYV.

This chain uses TRBV28 with TRBJ2-7, with 12 bases identical to TRBD2. Germline V gives CDR1 MDHEN, CDR2 SYDVKM. CDR3 size: 16 residues. J lost 3 bases, V lost 5 bases, and 8 bases had no gene match. CDR3 region: CASSPAGTSGYYEQYV. The CDR3 DNA follows: TGTGCCAGCAGTCCGGCCGGGACTAGCGGGTACTACGAGCAGTACGTC.

The genes are TRBV24-1 and TRBJ1-5; possibly TRBD1 for D (5 bases). There are 15 residues in the CDR3. CDR1 and CDR2 from the germline V gene are KGHDR and SFDVKD. V was shortened by 4 bases and J by 2 bases, with 11 bases between the two germline ends. CDR3 nucleotide sequence: TGTGCCACCAGTGACCCCGCGACAGGCAATCAGCCCCAGCATTTT. This sequence encodes CATSDPATGNQPQHF.

The V and J genes are TRBV7-9 and TRBJ1-4; perhaps TRBD1 as D (6 bases). The CDR3 sequence is 15 residues long. Germline loops: CDR1 SEHNR, CDR2 FQNEAQ (reference sequence). The ends were cut back, 1 base at V and 1 base at J, with 7 bases in the middle. The CDR3 loop reads CASSLGGGTNEKLFF. The CDR3 DNA reads as TGTGCCAGCAGCTTAGGAGGGGGAACTAATGAAAAACTGTTTTTT.

The genes are TRBV4-1 and TRBJ1-5; D gene ambiguous. The CDR3 runs 15 residues. Deletions cut 1 base from V and 3 bases from J, with 10 bases between. Germline CDR1 is MGHRA and CDR2 is YSYEKL. The CDR3 reads CASSQASMLNQPQHF. The CDR3 DNA sequence: TGCGCCAGCAGCCAAGCGAGCATGCTCAATCAGCCCCAGCATTTT.

The rearrangement links TRBV4-1 to TRBJ1-2; 7 positions agree with TRBD1. The CDR3 extends over 14 amino acids. Germline loops: CDR1 MGHRA, CDR2 YSYEKL. Trimming removed 2 bases from V and 4 bases from J; junction bases left unmatched: 4. The CDR3 is CASSQNRGPYGYTF. The CDR3 nucleotides read TGCGCCAGCAGCCAAAACAGGGGACCCTATGGCTACACCTTC.

The genes are TRBV5-4 and TRBJ1-2, with D possibly matching TRBD1 (6 bases). The V end lost 3 bases, the J end lost 3 bases, and 12 bases lay between the germline ends. This CDR3 has 14 amino acids. In germline, CDR1 is SGHNT, CDR2 YYREEE (reference sequence). CDR3 in amino acids: CASSSPRTDYGYTF. The CDR3 DNA sequence: TGTGCCAGCAGCTCCCCTCGGACAGACTATGGCTACACCTTC. Together with reference TRBV5-4 and TRBJ1-2, the CDR3 gives the full variable domain: ETGVTQSPTHLIKTRGQQVTLRCSSQSGHNTVSWYQQALGQGPQFIFQYYREEENGRGNFPPRFSGLQFPNYSSELNVNALELDDSALYLCASSSPRTDYGYTFGSGTRLTVV.

This clone was found many times. This chain connects TRBV18 to TRBJ1-2; 8 positions match TRBD1. V lost 0 bases, J lost 8 bases, and 5 bases stayed unmatched. CDR3 length equals 14 residues. Per the germline V gene, CDR1 is KGHSH and CDR2 is LQKENI. The CDR3, as DNA: TGTGCCAGCTCACCACCGTCAGGGGGCGAAGGCTACACCTTC. Amino acid sequence: CASSPPSGGEGYTF.

The V gene is TRBV3-1 (or the pseudogene TRBV3-2), the J gene TRBJ1-2, with D uncertain. CDR1 is LGHDT and CDR2 is YNNKEL in the germline V gene (reference sequence). There are 12 residues in the CDR3. The V end lost 3 bases, the J end lost 6 bases, and 8 bases lay between the germline ends. CDR3 residues: CASSHSRDGYTF. As DNA, the CDR3 is TGTGCCAGCAGCCATTCCCGCGATGGCTACACCTTC.

Turning to this clone: Other DNA variants within this sample encode the same CDR3. This sequence joins TRBV28 and TRBJ2-2, with a possible D match to TRBD1 (5 bases). The CDR3 spans 13 residues. From germline, CDR1 is MDHEN and CDR2 SYDVKM. Trimming took 6 bases from V and 1 from J, leaving 6 bases between them. CDR3 sequence reads: CASRDRNTGELFF. As DNA, the CDR3 is TGTGCCAGCAGAGACAGGAACACCGGGGAGCTGTTTTTT. Drawing the rest from reference TRBV28 and TRBJ2-2, the complete variable domain is DVKVTQSSRYLVKRTGEKVFLECVQDMDHENMFWYRQDPGLGLRLIYFSYDVKMKEKGDIPEGYSVSREKKERFSLILESASTNQTSMYLCASRDRNTGELFFGEGSRLTVL.

This chain connects TRBV7-9 to TRBJ1-3, with no clear D. The germline CDR1 and CDR2 sequences are SEHNR and FQNEAQ (reference sequence). The CDR3 runs 15 residues. V lost 5 bases, J lost 4 bases, and 15 bases lay in between. CDR3 coding DNA: TGTGCCAGCAGCCCGAGTTCGGGGTACGGAAACACCATATATTTT. The encoded protein is CASSPSSGYGNTIYF.

V usage is TRBV29-1 and J usage is TRBJ2-7, with 7 bases identical to TRBD1. This CDR3 has 14 residues. Germline CDR1 SQVTM, CDR2 ANQGSEA. V shed 7 bases, J shed 1 base, and the junction held 10 bases outside the gene matches. CDR3 sequence: CSAKTQGLSYEQYF. CDR3 nucleotide sequence: TGCAGCGCCAAGACACAGGGGTTATCCTACGAGCAGTACTTC.

The gene calls are TRBV7-9 and TRBJ2-1; D is uncertain. This CDR3 comprises 15 residues. CDR1 is SEHNR, CDR2 FQNEAQ, per germline (reference sequence). V dropped 2 bases and J dropped 0 bases, with 8 bases sitting between them. In DNA form, the CDR3 reads TGTGCCAGCAGCTTACAGCGAATCTCCTACAATGAGCAGTTCTTC. It yields the protein CASSLQRISYNEQFF.